A selection of T cell receptor beta chains follows, all from one sample in a study of blood T cell repertoires in COVID-19. Sequenced by immunoSEQ multiplex PCR; TCRdb stores in-frame clones only, minus some. The repertoire holds 110,000 to 150,000 clones, with just under 90% as singletons. Sequenced input: peripheral blood. The receptors shown here come from a woman between 35 and 50 years old with acute or convalescent COVID-19. Both conserved end residues are part of each CDR3. D genes are given only for firm matches. Some rows mark clone size as missing; the rest say once, few, many or name a class of expanded clone.

j_call: TRBJ2-2
v_call: TRBV3-1/TRBV3-2
clone_size: .
d_call: TRBD2
cdr3_aa: CASSQVGTSATGELFF
cdr3_nt: TGTGCCAGCAGCCAAGTCGGGACTAGCGCCACCGGGGAGCTGTTTTTT

j_call: TRBJ2-1
v_call: TRBV4-3
clone_size: .
d_call: .
cdr3_aa: CASSQIIGYNEQFF
cdr3_nt: TGCGCCAGCAGCCAGATAATCGGCTACAATGAGCAGTTCTTC

j_call: TRBJ1-5
v_call: TRBV6-4
clone_size: few
d_call: TRBD1
cdr3_aa: CARKGQELGQPQHF
cdr3_nt: TGTGCCAGGAAAGGACAGGAACTTGGTCAGCCCCAGCATTTT

j_call: TRBJ2-7
v_call: TRBV7-9
clone_size: .
d_call: .
cdr3_aa: CASSFSEEQYF
cdr3_nt: TGTGCCAGCAGCTTTTCCGAGGAGCAGTACTTC

j_call: TRBJ1-1
v_call: TRBV6-5
clone_size: .
d_call: .
cdr3_aa: CASSPAWAGETEAFF
cdr3_nt: TGTGCCAGCAGCCCCGCCTGGGCAGGGGAAACTGAAGCTTTCTTT

j_call: TRBJ2-1
v_call: TRBV10-3
clone_size: .
d_call: TRBD2
cdr3_aa: CAISESVAGIGEQFF
cdr3_nt: TGTGCCATCAGTGAGTCGGTAGCGGGGATTGGTGAGCAGTTCTTC

j_call: TRBJ2-7
v_call: TRBV6-6
clone_size: .
d_call: .
cdr3_aa: CASSPSRGSGGFEQYF
cdr3_nt: TGTGCCAGCAGCCCTTCCCGGGGTTCTGGGGGCTTCGAGCAGTACTTC

j_call: TRBJ2-1
v_call: TRBV9
clone_size: .
d_call: .
cdr3_aa: CASSRRGEQFF
cdr3_nt: TGTGCCAGCAGCCGGCGGGGTGAGCAGTTCTTC

j_call: TRBJ1-2
v_call: TRBV23-1
clone_size: .
d_call: TRBD1
cdr3_aa: CASRPRDRAWFGVRGYTF
cdr3_nt: TGCGCCAGCAGGCCTCGGGACAGGGCTTGGTTTGGGGTTCGGGGCTACACCTTC

j_call: TRBJ2-7
v_call: TRBV21-1
clone_size: .
d_call: .
cdr3_aa: CASSPAGGSYEQYF
cdr3_nt: TGTGCCAGCAGCCCCGCCGGCGGATCGTACGAGCAGTACTTC

j_call: TRBJ1-4
v_call: TRBV5-1
clone_size: .
d_call: TRBD1
cdr3_aa: CASSLRTGQGEKLFF
cdr3_nt: TGCGCCAGCAGCTTGAGGACAGGGCAGGGAGAAAAACTGTTTTTT

j_call: TRBJ1-3
v_call: TRBV12-3/TRBV12-4
clone_size: .
d_call: .
cdr3_aa: CASSLGNRNTIYF
cdr3_nt: TGTGCCAGCAGTTTAGGCAACAGAAACACCATATATTTT

j_call: TRBJ1-5
v_call: TRBV6-1
clone_size: .
d_call: .
cdr3_aa: CASSEGDTYYSNQPQHF
cdr3_nt: TGTGCCAGCAGTGAAGGTGACACCTATTATAGCAATCAGCCCCAGCATTTT

j_call: TRBJ2-7
v_call: TRBV2
clone_size: .
d_call: .
cdr3_aa: CASRNQGGEQYF
cdr3_nt: TGTGCCAGCAGGAATCAGGGGGGAGAGCAGTACTTC

j_call: TRBJ1-5
v_call: TRBV18
clone_size: .
d_call: TRBD1
cdr3_aa: CASSPSSRTGGNQPQHF
cdr3_nt: TGTGCCAGCTCACCCTCGAGCCGGACAGGGGGCAATCAGCCCCAGCATTTT

j_call: TRBJ1-1
v_call: TRBV18
clone_size: once
d_call: .
cdr3_aa: CASSQGAPEAFF
cdr3_nt: TGTGCCAGCTCACAAGGGGCGCCTGAAGCTTTCTTT

j_call: TRBJ2-7
v_call: TRBV12-3/TRBV12-4
clone_size: once
d_call: .
cdr3_aa: CASSILYEQYF
cdr3_nt: TGTGCCAGCAGTATCCTCTACGAGCAGTACTTC

j_call: TRBJ2-5
v_call: TRBV7-2
clone_size: .
d_call: TRBD2
cdr3_aa: CASSPRRKREGETQYF
cdr3_nt: TGTGCCAGCAGCCCTCGGAGAAAGAGGGAGGGAGAGACCCAGTACTTC

j_call: TRBJ2-3
v_call: TRBV4-3
clone_size: few
d_call: TRBD2
cdr3_aa: CASSQETGGPDTQYF
cdr3_nt: TGCGCCAGCAGCCAAGAAACGGGAGGGCCAGATACGCAGTATTTT

j_call: TRBJ1-2
v_call: TRBV11-2
clone_size: .
d_call: TRBD1
cdr3_aa: CASSSGTGAWDGYTF
cdr3_nt: TGTGCCAGCAGCTCGGGAACAGGGGCTTGGGATGGCTACACCTTC

j_call: TRBJ2-1
v_call: TRBV7-7
clone_size: .
d_call: .
cdr3_aa: CASSFSNGKGYNEQFF
cdr3_nt: TGTGCTAGCAGCTTCTCGAACGGGAAGGGATACAATGAGCAGTTCTTC

j_call: TRBJ1-2
v_call: TRBV12-3/TRBV12-4
clone_size: .
d_call: .
cdr3_aa: CASSFDSSWGYTF
cdr3_nt: TGTGCCAGCAGTTTTGATTCGAGTTGGGGCTACACCTTC

j_call: TRBJ1-6
v_call: TRBV5-1
clone_size: once
d_call: TRBD1
cdr3_aa: CASSLDREGSPLHF
cdr3_nt: TGCGCCAGCAGTCTGGACAGGGAAGGTTCACCCCTCCACTTT

j_call: TRBJ1-1
v_call: TRBV10-3
clone_size: .
d_call: .
cdr3_aa: CAISEPVPSVGERGQGVRNTEAFF
cdr3_nt: .

j_call: TRBJ2-7
v_call: TRBV6-5
clone_size: .
d_call: TRBD1
cdr3_aa: CASRATGESYEQYF
cdr3_nt: TGTGCCAGCAGGGCTACAGGGGAGTCCTACGAGCAGTACTTC

j_call: TRBJ2-3
v_call: TRBV7-2
clone_size: .
d_call: TRBD2
cdr3_aa: CASSLSSGGGDSDTQYF
cdr3_nt: TGTGCCAGCAGCTTATCATCCGGCGGGGGAGACTCAGATACGCAGTATTTT

j_call: TRBJ1-3
v_call: TRBV7-9
clone_size: few
d_call: .
cdr3_aa: CASSLGQGVYSGNTIYF
cdr3_nt: TGTGCCAGCAGCTTAGGGCAGGGTGTCTACTCTGGAAACACCATATATTTT

j_call: TRBJ1-2
v_call: TRBV10-3
clone_size: .
d_call: .
cdr3_aa: CAISGGGDYGYTF
cdr3_nt: TGTGCCATCAGTGGGGGAGGGGACTATGGCTACACCTTC

j_call: TRBJ2-7
v_call: TRBV6-5
clone_size: .
d_call: .
cdr3_aa: CASSISLAIEQYF
cdr3_nt: TGTGCCAGCAGTATCTCCTTAGCTATCGAGCAGTACTTC

j_call: TRBJ2-5
v_call: TRBV2
clone_size: .
d_call: TRBD2
cdr3_aa: CASSEALGSGRALETQYF
cdr3_nt: TGTGCCAGCAGTGAAGCCTTAGGTAGCGGGAGGGCCCTAGAGACCCAGTACTTC

j_call: TRBJ2-6
v_call: TRBV13
clone_size: .
d_call: TRBD1
cdr3_aa: CASSLGQGVSGANVLTF
cdr3_nt: TGTGCCAGCAGCTTAGGGCAGGGGGTATCTGGGGCCAACGTCCTGACTTTC